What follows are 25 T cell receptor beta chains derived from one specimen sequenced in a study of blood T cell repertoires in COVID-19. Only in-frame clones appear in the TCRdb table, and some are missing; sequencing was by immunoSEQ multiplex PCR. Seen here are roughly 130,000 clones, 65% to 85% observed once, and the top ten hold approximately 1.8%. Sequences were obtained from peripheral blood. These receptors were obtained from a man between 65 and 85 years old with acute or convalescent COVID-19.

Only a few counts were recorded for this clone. The CDR3 sequence is CASSLIPQGRNTEAFF. In nucleotides, the CDR3 is TGCGCCAGCAGCTTAATACCACAGGGGAGGAACACTGAAGCTTTCTTT. The chain links TRBV5-1 to TRBJ1-1, with TRBD1 matching over 7 bases. Germline CDR1 and CDR2: SGHRS and YFSETQ. This CDR3 contains 16 residues. V lost 2 bases and J lost 1; bases outside the gene matches: 8.

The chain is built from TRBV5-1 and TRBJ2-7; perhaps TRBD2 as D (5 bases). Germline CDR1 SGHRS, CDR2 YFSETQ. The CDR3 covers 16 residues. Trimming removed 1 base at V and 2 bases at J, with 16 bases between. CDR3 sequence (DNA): TGCGCCAGCAGCTTGCACGTTCCGGGAATGACCTACGAGCAGTACTTC. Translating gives CASSLHVPGMTYEQYF.

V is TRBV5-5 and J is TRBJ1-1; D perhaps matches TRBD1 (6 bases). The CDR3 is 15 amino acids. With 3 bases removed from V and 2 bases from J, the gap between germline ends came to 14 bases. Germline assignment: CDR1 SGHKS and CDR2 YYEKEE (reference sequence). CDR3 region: CASSWGGRGNTEAFF. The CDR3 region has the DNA TGTGCCAGCAGCTGGGGGGGGCGAGGTAACACTGAAGCTTTCTTT.

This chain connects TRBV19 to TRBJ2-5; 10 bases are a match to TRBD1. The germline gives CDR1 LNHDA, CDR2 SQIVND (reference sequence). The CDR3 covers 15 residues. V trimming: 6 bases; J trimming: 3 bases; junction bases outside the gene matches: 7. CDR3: CASSSSGTGEETQYF. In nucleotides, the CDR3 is TGTGCCAGTAGCTCGTCGGGGACAGGGGAAGAGACCCAGTACTTC.

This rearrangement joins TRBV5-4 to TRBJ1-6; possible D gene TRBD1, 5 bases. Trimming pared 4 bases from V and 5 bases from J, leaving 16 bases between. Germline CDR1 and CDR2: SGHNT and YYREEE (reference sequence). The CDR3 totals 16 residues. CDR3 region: CASSRRRGGDNSPLHF. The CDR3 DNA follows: TGTGCCAGCAGCCGCCGCCGGGGGGGGGATAATTCACCCCTCCACTTT.

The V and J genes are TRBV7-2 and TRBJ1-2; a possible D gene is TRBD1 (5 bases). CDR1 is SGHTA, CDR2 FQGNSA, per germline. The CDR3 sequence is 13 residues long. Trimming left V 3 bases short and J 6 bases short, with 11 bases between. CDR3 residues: CASSFEPGNGYTF. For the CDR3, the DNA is TGTGCCAGCAGCTTCGAGCCAGGGAATGGCTACACCTTC.

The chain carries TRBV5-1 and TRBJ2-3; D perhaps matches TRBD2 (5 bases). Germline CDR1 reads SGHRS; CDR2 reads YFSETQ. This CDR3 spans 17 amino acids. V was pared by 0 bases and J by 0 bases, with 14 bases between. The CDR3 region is CASSLDLRVPSTDTQYF. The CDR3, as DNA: TGCGCCAGCAGCTTGGATCTGAGGGTGCCTAGCACAGATACGCAGTATTTT.

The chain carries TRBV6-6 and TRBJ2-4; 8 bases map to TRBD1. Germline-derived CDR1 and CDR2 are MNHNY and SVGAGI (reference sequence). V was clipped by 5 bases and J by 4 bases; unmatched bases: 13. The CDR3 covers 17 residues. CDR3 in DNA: TGTGCCAGCAGTCCCACACCGCAGGGGGCTGGTAAAAACATTCAGTACTTC. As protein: CASSPTPQGAGKNIQYF.

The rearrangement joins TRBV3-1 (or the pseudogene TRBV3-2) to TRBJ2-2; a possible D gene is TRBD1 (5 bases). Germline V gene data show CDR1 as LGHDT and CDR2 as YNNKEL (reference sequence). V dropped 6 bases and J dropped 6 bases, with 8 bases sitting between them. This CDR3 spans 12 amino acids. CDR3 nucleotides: TGTGCCAGCAGAGGGGCGGCCGGGGAGCTGTTTTTT. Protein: CASRGAAGELFF.

The CDR3 loop is CASSTGAGVSGANVLTF. The CDR3 DNA is TGTGCCAGTAGTACTGGGGCAGGGGTCTCTGGGGCCAACGTCCTGACTTTC. The genes are TRBV19 and TRBJ2-6; the D gene is possibly TRBD1 (6 bases). Germline assignment: CDR1 LNHDA and CDR2 SQIVND (reference sequence). Trimming removed 4 bases from V and 0 bases from J, with 13 bases in between. The CDR3 is 17 residues long.

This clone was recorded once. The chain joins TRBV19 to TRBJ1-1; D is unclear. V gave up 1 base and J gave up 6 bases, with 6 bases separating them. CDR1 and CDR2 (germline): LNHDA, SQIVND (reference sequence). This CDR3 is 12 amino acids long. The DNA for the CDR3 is TGTGCCAGTAGTATAGCGGGGTCTGAAGCTTTCTTT. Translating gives CASSIAGSEAFF.

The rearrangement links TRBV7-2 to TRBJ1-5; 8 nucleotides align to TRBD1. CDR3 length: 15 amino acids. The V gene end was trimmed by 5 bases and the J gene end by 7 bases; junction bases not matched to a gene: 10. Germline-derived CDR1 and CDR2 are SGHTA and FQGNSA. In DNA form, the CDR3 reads TGTGCCAGCAGCAAGGATCCAGGGGGCCGCCAGCCCCAGCATTTT. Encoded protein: CASSKDPGGRQPQHF.

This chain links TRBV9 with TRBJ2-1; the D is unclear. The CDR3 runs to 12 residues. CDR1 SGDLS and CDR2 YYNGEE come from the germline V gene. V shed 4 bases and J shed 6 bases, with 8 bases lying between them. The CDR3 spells CASSLSGNEQFF. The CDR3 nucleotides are TGTGCCAGCAGCTTGAGTGGCAATGAGCAGTTCTTC.

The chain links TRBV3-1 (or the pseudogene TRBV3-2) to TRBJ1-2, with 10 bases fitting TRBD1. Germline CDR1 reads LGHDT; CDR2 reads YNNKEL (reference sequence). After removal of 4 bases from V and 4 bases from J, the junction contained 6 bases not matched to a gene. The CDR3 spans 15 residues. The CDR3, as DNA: TGTGCCAGCAGCCCCGGGACAGGGGTTGGCTATGGCTACACCTTC. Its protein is CASSPGTGVGYGYTF.

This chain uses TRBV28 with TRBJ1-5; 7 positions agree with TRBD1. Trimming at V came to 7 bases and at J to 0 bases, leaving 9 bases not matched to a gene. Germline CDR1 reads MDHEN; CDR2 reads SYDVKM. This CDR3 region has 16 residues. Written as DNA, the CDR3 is TGTGCCAGCACCATGACAGGGTTTGTTAGCAATCAGCCCCAGCATTTT. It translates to CASTMTGFVSNQPQHF.

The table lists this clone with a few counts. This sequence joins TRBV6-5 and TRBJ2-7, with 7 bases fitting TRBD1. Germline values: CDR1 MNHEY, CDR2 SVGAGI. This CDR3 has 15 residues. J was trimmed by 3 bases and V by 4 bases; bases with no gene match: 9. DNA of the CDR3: TGTGCCAGCAGTTTGCCTCCAGACAGGGACTACGAGCAGTACTTC. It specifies CASSLPPDRDYEQYF.

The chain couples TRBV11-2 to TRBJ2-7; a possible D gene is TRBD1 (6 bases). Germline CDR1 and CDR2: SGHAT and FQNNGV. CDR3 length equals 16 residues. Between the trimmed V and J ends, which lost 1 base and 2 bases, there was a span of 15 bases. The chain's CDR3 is CASSLVVTGPPYEQYF. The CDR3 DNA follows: TGTGCCAGCAGCTTAGTTGTAACAGGGCCACCCTACGAGCAGTACTTC.

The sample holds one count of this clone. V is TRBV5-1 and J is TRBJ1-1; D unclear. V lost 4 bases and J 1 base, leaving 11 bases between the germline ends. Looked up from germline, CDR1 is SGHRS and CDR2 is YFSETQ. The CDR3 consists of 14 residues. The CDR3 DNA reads TGCGCCAGCAGCCTACAGTCCGAGAACACTGAAGCTTTCTTT. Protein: CASSLQSENTEAFF.

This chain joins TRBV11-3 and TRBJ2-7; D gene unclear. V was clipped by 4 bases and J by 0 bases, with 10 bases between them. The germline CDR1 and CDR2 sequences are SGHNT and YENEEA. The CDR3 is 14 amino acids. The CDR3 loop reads CASSSQVSSYEQYF. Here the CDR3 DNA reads TGTGCCAGCAGCTCCCAGGTTAGCTCCTACGAGCAGTACTTC.

The CDR3 coding sequence is TGTGCCAGCAGTGAAGCGCAGGGGGCCGTCTACGAGCAGTACTTC. It encodes CASSEAQGAVYEQYF. The chain couples TRBV2 to TRBJ2-7; 8 nucleotides match TRBD1. Germline V gives CDR1 SNHLY, CDR2 FYNNEI. Germline trimming cut 0 bases from V and 3 bases from J; bases unmatched to any gene: 4. The CDR3 has 15 residues. The full variable domain, completed using reference TRBV2 and TRBJ2-7, is EPEVTQTPSHQVTQMGQEVILRCVPISNHLYFYWYRQILGQKVEFLVSFYNNEISEKSEIFDDQFSVERPDGSNFTLKIRSTKLEDSAMYFCASSEAQGAVYEQYFGPGTRLTVT.

In DNA form, the CDR3 reads TGTGCCAGCAGCTTAGAGAGCGGCACCGGGGAGCTGTTTTTT. Translation gives CASSLESGTGELFF. The chain has TRBV11-3 and TRBJ2-2; perhaps TRBD2 as D (5 bases). V dropped 0 bases and J dropped 4 bases, with 6 bases sitting between them. This CDR3 is built from 14 residues. From germline, CDR1 is SGHNT and CDR2 YENEEA.

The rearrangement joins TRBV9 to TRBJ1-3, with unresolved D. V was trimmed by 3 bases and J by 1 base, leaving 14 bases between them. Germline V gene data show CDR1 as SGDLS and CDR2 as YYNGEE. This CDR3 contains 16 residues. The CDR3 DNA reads TGTGCCAGCAGCGCCGGTGGAAGGGAGTCTGGAAACACCATATATTTT. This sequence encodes CASSAGGRESGNTIYF.

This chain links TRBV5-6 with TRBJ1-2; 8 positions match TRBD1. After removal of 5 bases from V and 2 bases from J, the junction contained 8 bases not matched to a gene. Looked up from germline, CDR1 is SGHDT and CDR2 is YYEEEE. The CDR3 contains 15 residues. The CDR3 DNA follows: TGTGCCAGCAGAGACTGGACAGGGTGGAACTATGGCTACACCTTC. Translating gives CASRDWTGWNYGYTF.

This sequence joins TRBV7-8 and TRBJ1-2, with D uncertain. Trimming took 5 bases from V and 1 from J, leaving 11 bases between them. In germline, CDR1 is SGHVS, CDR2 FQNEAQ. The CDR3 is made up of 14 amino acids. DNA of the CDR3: TGTGCCAGCAGCGCGGGGAGGGATAACTATGGCTACACCTTC. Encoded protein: CASSAGRDNYGYTF.

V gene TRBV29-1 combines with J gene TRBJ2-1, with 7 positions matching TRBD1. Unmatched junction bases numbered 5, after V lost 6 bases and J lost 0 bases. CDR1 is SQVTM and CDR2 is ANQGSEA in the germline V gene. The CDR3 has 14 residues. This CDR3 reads CSVAGTASYNEQFF. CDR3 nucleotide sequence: TGCAGCGTGGCCGGGACAGCCTCCTACAATGAGCAGTTCTTC.